These 13 T cell receptor beta chains share one sample of origin, sequenced in a study of metastatic and nonmetastatic thyroid tumors. Not a single patient had been given any form of treatment at any point before undergoing thyroid surgery. MiXCR reprocessed the PCR reads for TCRdb. Altogether under 50,000 clones are present, under 20% being singletons, with the ten largest covering around 13%. What was sequenced was tumor tissue. The receptors were sampled from a female donor with papillary thyroid cancer or a benign thyroid nodule (not recorded which). Some clones in this sample may be carry-over from other donors' samples.

The sample holds many counts of this clone. The CDR3 protein is CASRPGQESNEQFF. The CDR3 nucleotides read TGTGCCAGCCGACCGGGACAGGAATCCAATGAGCAGTTCTTC. V usage is TRBV10-3 and J usage is TRBJ2-1, with TRBD1 matching over 8 bases. The CDR3 is made up of 14 amino acids. Germline CDR1 ENHRY, CDR2 SYGVKD. V shed 10 bases and J 6 bases; nucleotides not matched to a gene: 11.

This clone occurred many times. The rearrangement uses TRBV2 and TRBJ1-1, with D perhaps matching TRBD1 (5 bases). The V gene lost 6 bases and the J gene lost 3 bases, with 14 bases spanning the gap. Germline V gives CDR1 SNHLY, CDR2 FYNNEI. This CDR3 region has 14 residues. This CDR3 is CASSPYGADTEAFF. Here the CDR3 DNA reads TGTGCCAGCAGCCCTTATGGGGCGGACACTGAAGCTTTCTTT.

A few counts support this clone. The chain carries TRBV11-2 and TRBJ2-1; TRBD2 matches at 11 bases. Germline V CDR1 and CDR2: SGHAT, FQNNGV. The CDR3 length is 16 residues. The V and J ends lost 2 bases and 3 bases, in that order; junction bases with no gene match: 3. The CDR3 sequence: CASSLLAGGSYNEQFF. The CDR3 bases are TGTGCCAGCAGCTTATTAGCGGGAGGGAGCTACAATGAGCAGTTCTTC.

This clone was detected many times. This chain links TRBV4-3 with TRBJ1-6; no clear D gene. CDR1 and CDR2 (germline): LGHNA, YSLEER. There are 14 residues in the CDR3. The germline V and J ends were trimmed by 6 bases and 7 bases, with 13 bases remaining between them. This CDR3 reads CASRRTGGNSPLHF. The CDR3 DNA follows: TGCGCCAGCAGACGCACGGGCGGGAATTCACCCCTCCACTTT.

This clone was detected ten times or more. The V call is TRBV28, the J call TRBJ2-2; D gene uncertain. V was trimmed by 5 bases and J by 8 bases, leaving 9 bases between them. The CDR3 spans 12 residues. Germline V gene lookup returns CDR1 MDHEN and CDR2 SYDVKM. CDR3 sequence: CASSPRLGELFF. The DNA of the CDR3 is TGTGCCAGCAGTCCCCGACTTGGGGAGCTGTTTTTT. The full variable domain, in which reference TRBV28 and TRBJ2-2 provide the parts outside the CDR3, is DVKVTQSSRYLVKRTGEKVFLECVQDMDHENMFWYRQDPGLGLRLIYFSYDVKMKEKGDIPEGYSVSREKKERFSLILESASTNQTSMYLCASSPRLGELFFGEGSRLTVL.

About this clone itself: Given a much more abundant clone one base away, this may be a read error. This rearrangement joins TRBV30 to TRBJ2-3; 8 bases line up with TRBD1. Germline CDR1 reads GTSNPN; CDR2 reads SVGIG (reference sequence). The CDR3 consists of 14 residues. J was trimmed by 3 bases and V by 2 bases; bases with no gene match: 4. The CDR3 nucleotides read TGTGCCTGGAGTCACAGGGGGTTGACAGATACGCAGTATTTT. It translates to CAWSHRGLTDTQYF.

As to this clone: A junction boundary mismatches the germline segment, possibly from a read error. Other nucleotide sequences from this sample produce the same CDR3. The chain carries TRBV5-4 and TRBJ1-4; possible D gene TRBD1, 5 bases. This CDR3 has 16 amino acids. Germline values: CDR1 SGHNT, CDR2 YYREEE (reference sequence). This CDR3 is CASSFGQPGRNEKLFF. The CDR3 DNA reads as TGTGCCAGCAGCTTTGGTCAACCGGGACGGAATGAAAAACTTTTTTTT.

The V gene is TRBV11-2, the J gene TRBJ2-7; TRBD2 might be the D (6 bases). The CDR3 has 16 amino acids. Between the trimmed V and J ends, which lost 4 bases and 6 bases, there was a span of 22 bases. CDR1 is SGHAT, CDR2 FQNNGV, per germline. CDR3 nucleotide sequence: TGTGCCAGCAGCTCAGTCGTTGGGACTCTGTGCGCCGAGCAGTACTTC. Residues: CASSSVVGTLCAEQYF.

This clone showed up many times. V is TRBV2 and J is TRBJ1-6; D is possibly TRBD1 (6 bases). Germline V CDR1 and CDR2: SNHLY, FYNNEI. Trimming took 8 bases from V and 10 from J, leaving 15 bases between them. The CDR3 contains 13 residues. The DNA for the CDR3 is TGTGCCAGCGGTCAGGGGCGCGAGTCACCCCTCCACTTT. It is translated as CASGQGRESPLHF.

This clone has only a few counts. The chain joins TRBV6-1 to TRBJ2-1; 13 bases line up with TRBD2. Germline CDR1 and CDR2: MNHNS and SASEGT. Unmatched junction bases numbered 9, after V lost 5 bases and J lost 11 bases. This CDR3 is built from 15 residues. DNA for the CDR3: TGTGCCAGCAGTTCCCCGGGACTAGCGGGACCTAAGCAGTTCTTC. It translates to CASSSPGLAGPKQFF.

This clone showed up many times. The chain is built from TRBV10-3 and TRBJ1-2; D remains unclear. V lost 2 bases, J lost 1 base, and 5 bases lay in between. The V gene's germline CDR1 is ENHRY and CDR2 SYGVKD. The CDR3 contains 13 residues. CDR3 sequence: CAISEEINYGYTF. Here the CDR3 DNA reads TGTGCCATCAGTGAGGAGATTAACTATGGCTACACCTTC.

This clone was counted between two and nine times. The chain combines TRBV28 with TRBJ2-7; no clear D. Trimming left V 5 bases short and J 5 bases short, with 13 bases between. CDR3 length equals 13 residues. Germline V lookup: CDR1 MDHEN, CDR2 SYDVKM. CDR3 DNA: TGTGCCAGCAGTACAGTCAGTTCCCACGAGCAGTACTTC. Translation: CASSTVSSHEQYF.

The table lists this clone with many counts. The chain links TRBV15 to TRBJ2-4; D might be TRBD2 (5 bases). This CDR3 spans 17 amino acids. The germline CDR1 and CDR2 sequences are LNHNV and YYDKDF (reference sequence). Trimming stripped 4 bases from V and 3 bases from J, with 19 bases between. The CDR3 loop is CATSKISYSAYKNIQYF. CDR3 in DNA: TGTGCCACCAGCAAAATTTCGTATAGCGCCTACAAAAACATTCAGTACTTC. Full variable domain (outside the CDR3, taken from reference TRBV15 and TRBJ2-4): DAMVIQNPRYQVTQFGKPVTLSCSQTLNHNVMYWYQQKSSQAPKLLFHYYDKDFNNEADTPDNFQSRRPNTSFCFLDIRSPGLGDTAMYLCATSKISYSAYKNIQYFGAGTRLSVL.